Listed below are T cell receptor beta chains from one sample, sequenced in a study of molecular identifiers for immune sequencing clone quantification. Using its own MiXCR run on the PCR reads, TCRdb lists one record per CDR3 protein. This table has 490,000 or so distinct CDR3 sequences, around 23% appearing once. The sequencing sample was made of naive CD8+ T cells from blood, with Jurkat cell RNA spiked in. Every receptor here comes from a human donor in good health. Some libraries in this study had Jurkat cell RNA spiked in. The CDR3 runs from the conserved cysteine through the conserved F or W. The D gene is left open where the match is weak. Not every row has a clone size; where given, it reads once, few, many or a size class.

13,many,TRBV29-1,TRBJ1-1,-,TGCAGCGTTGTAAACACCTTGAACACTGAAGCTTTCTTT,CSVVNTLNTEAFF
15,few,TRBV12-3/TRBV12-4,TRBJ2-5,-,TGTGCCAGCAGTCCCGGCTTAGGGAATCAAGAGACCCAGTACTTC,CASSPGLGNQETQYF
14,few,TRBV2,TRBJ2-7,-,TGTGCCAGCAGGAAGCACCCCGACAGCTACGAGCAGTACTTC,CASRKHPDSYEQYF
16,-,TRBV12-3/TRBV12-4,TRBJ2-5,TRBD1,TGTGCCAGCAGTTTGGACAGGGGGACCCTCCAAGAGACCCAGTACTTC,CASSLDRGTLQETQYF
16,-,TRBV20-1,TRBJ2-7,-,TGCAGTGCTAGAGATCTTTCAGCGCCGAGCTCCTACGAGCAGTACTTC,CSARDLSAPSSYEQYF
13,-,TRBV4-1,TRBJ2-7,-,TGCGCCAGCAGCCAACAGGGGAACTACGAGCAGTACTTC,CASSQQGNYEQYF
12,many,TRBV7-9,TRBJ2-3,-,TGTGCCAGCAGCTTCCCCACAGATACGCAGTATTTT,CASSFPTDTQYF
15,many,TRBV4-1,TRBJ1-2,-,TGCGCCAGCAGCCAATCTCCCCCCGACAGCTATGGCTACACCTTC,CASSQSPPDSYGYTF
14,-,TRBV12-5,TRBJ1-2,-,TGTGCTAGTGGTTTGGCAGGAATAACCTATGGCTACACCTTC,CASGLAGITYGYTF
14,-,TRBV10-3,TRBJ2-1,-,TGTGCCATCAGTGGGCTAGAGGACTACAATGAGCAGTTCTTC,CAISGLEDYNEQFF
12,-,TRBV6-5,TRBJ1-6,-,TGTGCCAGCAGTTACGGAGTCTCACCCCTCCACTTT,CASSYGVSPLHF
16,few,TRBV4-1,TRBJ2-7,-,TGCGCCAGCAGCCCTCCACGGGGGACAGCAGCCTACGAGCAGTACTTC,CASSPPRGTAAYEQYF
13,-,TRBV24-1,TRBJ2-1,-,TGTGCCACCAGTGATTTGCAAGGCAATGAGCAGTTCTTC,CATSDLQGNEQFF
17,few,TRBV12-3/TRBV12-4,TRBJ2-3,TRBD1,TGTGCCAGCAGTTTAGTTAGGTCAGGGGGCTATGAAGATACGCAGTATTTT,CASSLVRSGGYEDTQYF
16,-,TRBV7-9,TRBJ1-5,-,TGTGCCAGCAGCTTAGCATTGGTTGGGAGCAATCAGCCCCAGCATTTT,CASSLALVGSNQPQHF
13,few,TRBV12-3/TRBV12-4,TRBJ1-1,-,TGTGCCAGCAGTGATCATACAAGGACTGAAGCTTTCTTT,CASSDHTRTEAFF
17,few,TRBV11-2,TRBJ2-1,TRBD1,TGTGCCAGCAGCTCAAGAACCGGGACAGCTCCATCCAATGAGCAGTTCTTC,CASSSRTGTAPSNEQFF
13,-,TRBV2,TRBJ2-7,-,TGTGCCACGAGGGACGGAGGCTCCTACGAGCAGTACTTC,CATRDGGSYEQYF
14,-,TRBV13,TRBJ2-3,-,TGTGCCAGCAGTTCACCATCCGACCATAATACGCAGTATTTT,CASSSPSDHNTQYF
14,many,TRBV29-1,TRBJ2-1,TRBD2,TGCAGCGCCGAAGGACTAGCGGGAGATAATGAGCAGTTCTTC,CSAEGLAGDNEQFF
13,many,TRBV5-1,TRBJ2-7,-,TGCGCCAGCGGGAGCGGCAGCCACTACGAGCAGTACTTC,CASGSGSHYEQYF
13,many,TRBV6-5,TRBJ1-1,TRBD1,TGTGCCAGCAGTTACTTAACAGGGGAAGAAGCTTTCTTT,CASSYLTGEEAFF
15,-,TRBV2,TRBJ1-4,-,TGTGCCAGCAGTGAAGGGGCCCTCACCGCTGAAAAACTGTTTTTT,CASSEGALTAEKLFF
14,many,TRBV7-2,TRBJ2-7,TRBD2,TGTGCCAGCAGCTTGGGACTAGCTCTGTACGAGCAGTACTTC,CASSLGLALYEQYF
15,-,TRBV6-2/TRBV6-3,TRBJ2-3,-,TGTGCCAGCATAGGAACACAGCTTTTCACAGATACGCAGTATTTT,CASIGTQLFTDTQYF
12,-,TRBV29-1,TRBJ2-7,-,TGCAGCGTCGAGGGCCTAGCCTACAAGCAGTACTTC,CSVEGLAYKQYF
16,-,TRBV11-2,TRBJ2-3,TRBD2,TGTGCCAGCAGCTCCAAGCGGGGGGGCCTGACAGATACGCAGTATTTT,CASSSKRGGLTDTQYF
15,many,TRBV5-5,TRBJ2-7,-,TGTGCCAGCAGCCTTTATCCGTCGGGCGCCTACGAGCAGTACTTC,CASSLYPSGAYEQYF
16,-,TRBV4-3,TRBJ2-1,TRBD2,TGCGCCAGCAGCCAAGACGCTCTAGCGGGGACCAATGAGCAGTTCTTC,CASSQDALAGTNEQFF
16,few,TRBV27,TRBJ2-5,TRBD2,TGTGCCAGCAGTTTAGGGACTAGCGGGGGGCTCGAGACCCAGTACTTC,CASSLGTSGGLETQYF
15,-,TRBV11-2,TRBJ2-1,TRBD2,TGTGCCATCCATACGGGACTAGCGGGGTACAATGAGCAGTTCTTC,CAIHTGLAGYNEQFF
13,few,TRBV12-3/TRBV12-4,TRBJ2-1,-,TGTGCCAGCACGACTTCAGGGGAGAATGAGCAGTTCTTC,CASTTSGENEQFF
16,few,TRBV27,TRBJ2-6,-,TGTGCCAGCAGTTTTCAGGGGCTGAGTGGGGCCAGCGTCCTGACTTTC,CASSFQGLSGASVLTF
15,few,TRBV20-1,TRBJ1-2,-,TGCAGTGCTAGAGATCAAAGGGGATTGCACTATGGCTACACCTTC,CSARDQRGLHYGYTF
18,-,TRBV7-6,TRBJ2-7,TRBD2,TGTGCCAGCAGCTTAGATCGGGAGGGGGGAGAACGCTCCTACGAGCAGTACTTC,CASSLDREGGERSYEQYF
17,few,TRBV10-2,TRBJ2-5,TRBD2,TGCGCCAGCAGCGACCACCCTTACAGACTAGCGGAAGAGACCCAGTACTTC,CASSDHPYRLAEETQYF
16,many,TRBV7-2,TRBJ2-2,TRBD1,TGTGCCAGCAGCCCCGGACAGGCGATAAACACCGGGGAGCTGTTTTTT,CASSPGQAINTGELFF
14,few,TRBV9,TRBJ1-1,-,TGTGCCAGCAGCGTAGAGGGGGTTGGGACTGAAGCTTTCTTT,CASSVEGVGTEAFF
15,-,TRBV6-5,TRBJ1-2,TRBD1,TGTGCCAGCAGTTATACGGGACAGGGGGCGGATGGCTACACCTTC,CASSYTGQGADGYTF
14,-,TRBV19,TRBJ2-3,-,TGTGCCGGTGGTGTGGGGCAGGGTGGAGGTACGCAGTATTTT,CAGGVGQGGGTQYF
14,few,TRBV6-2/TRBV6-3,TRBJ2-7,-,TGTGCCAGCTCTTCGCCAGGGGAGGTCGGAGAGCAGTACTTC,CASSSPGEVGEQYF
16,few,TRBV12-2,TRBJ1-1,-,TGTGCAAGTCGCTTCGGACAGCCCGTCCCGAACACTGAAGCTTTCTTT,CASRFGQPVPNTEAFF
16,few,TRBV10-2,TRBJ1-6,-,TGCGCCAGCAGCCCTATTACATCGGACGTTTATTCACCCCTCCACTTT,CASSPITSDVYSPLHF
13,few,TRBV30,TRBJ1-1,-,TGTGCCTGGACCCCATTCGGGAACACTGAAGCTTTCTTT,CAWTPFGNTEAFF
13,many,TRBV20-1,TRBJ2-7,TRBD2,TGCAGGGCTGGCGAGCGGGAGTCCTACGAGCAGTACTTC,CRAGERESYEQYF